What follows are 5 T cell receptor beta chains derived from one specimen sequenced in a study of T cells after yellow fever vaccination. One entry per CDR3 protein results from TCRdb running MiXCR on the 5' RACE reads. The data show some 130,000 distinct CDR3 sequences, 5% to 7.5% seen once. The source was CD4+ T cells sorted from PBMCs, collected 10 days after the yellow fever booster vaccination. These receptors were obtained from a man aged 30 to 39 who received the YFV17D yellow fever vaccine.

The chain combines TRBV7-1 with TRBJ2-1; 13 nucleotides match TRBD2. TRBV7-1 is identified as an open reading frame with a role that is uncertain. V shed 3 bases, J shed 6 bases, and the junction held 5 bases outside the gene matches. CDR3 length: 16 amino acids. CDR3 coding DNA: TGTGCCAGCAGCTCCCCCACTAGCGGGAGGGCCAATGAGCAGTTCTTC. Protein sequence: CASSSPTSGRANEQFF.

This clonotype has ten or more counts. The chain has TRBV12-3 or TRBV12-4 and TRBJ2-2; maybe TRBD1 (6 bases). The CDR3 length is 15 residues. Trimming removed 6 bases at V and 5 bases at J, with 16 bases between. CDR3 coding DNA: TGTGCCAGCAGCTTGACCCCCACAGGGACCGGGGAGCTGTTTTTT. Translating it yields CASSLTPTGTGELFF.

This clonotype was seen at least ten times. The genes are TRBV7-2 and TRBJ2-3; no firm D call. The CDR3 has 15 residues. Germline V gene sequence: CDR1 SGHTA, CDR2 FQGNSA. Deletions cut 3 bases from V and 0 bases from J, with 10 bases between. The DNA for the CDR3 is TGTGCCAGCAGCTTGCAGGTCGGGAGCACAGATACGCAGTATTTT. Encoded protein: CASSLQVGSTDTQYF.

Ten or more counts support this clonotype. V usage is TRBV12-3 or TRBV12-4 and J usage is TRBJ1-5; D is unresolved. This CDR3 has 13 residues. V dropped 3 bases and J dropped 9 bases, with 12 bases sitting between them. CDR3 nucleotide sequence: TGTGCCAGCAGTTTCGAAGAGGGAGGGCCCCAGCATTTT. This translates into CASSFEEGGPQHF.

This clonotype was seen at least ten times. V is TRBV7-2 and J is TRBJ2-2, with D perhaps matching TRBD2 (5 bases). The CDR3 runs 16 residues. Trimming shortened V by 1 base and J by 4 bases, and 13 bases separated the two germline ends. Germline CDR1 and CDR2: SGHTA and FQGNSA. CDR3 loop: CASSLVLVAGTGELFF. The CDR3 region has the DNA TGTGCCAGCAGCTTAGTGCTAGTGGCGGGCACCGGGGAGCTGTTTTTT. The full variable domain, with the rest looked up from reference TRBV7-2 and TRBJ2-2, is GAGVSQSPSNKVTEKGKDVELRCDPISGHTALYWYRQSLGQGLEFLIYFQGNSAPDKSGLPSDRFSAERTGGSVSTLTIQRTQQEDSAVYLCASSLVLVAGTGELFFGEGSRLTVL.